Below, one T cell receptor beta chain is given with its context. Germline CDR1 and CDR2: MNHEY and SVGAGI. V dropped 2 bases and J dropped 5 bases, with 4 bases sitting between them. The CDR3 has 12 amino acids. The data originate from a study of OX40 agonist ivuxolimab in advanced cancers. Assay used: immunoSEQ multiplex PCR; TCRdb lists only in-frame clones, some missing. Found here are 71,000 or so clones, approximately 86% of them singletons; the top ten hold approximately 0.8%. The sequences come from CD4+ or CD8+ T cells sorted from blood, collected in a trial of the OX40 agonist ivuxolimab. The chain carries TRBV6-5 and TRBJ2-1; D is unresolved. The sequence derives from an adult with an advanced solid tumor such as melanoma, head and neck, liver or kidney cancer. CDR3 sequence: CASSYRDNEQFF. CDR3 in DNA: TGTGCCAGCAGTTACAGGGACAATGAGCAGTTCTTC.